This TCR beta chain was sequenced during a study of neoadjuvant anti-PD-1 for oral cavity cancer. Study-wide results and limits: Post-nivolumab, blood T cell clonality was significantly elevated in non-responders.

Six replicates per PBMC sample, mostly from 480 ng of genomic DNA. Clones were read by immunoSEQ multiplex PCR, and TCRdb kept only the in-frame ones, dropping some. The table lists about 68,000 clones, around 84% of them singletons. Germline V lookup: CDR1 LNHDA, CDR2 SQIVND (reference sequence). This CDR3 has 16 amino acids. Trimming removed 5 bases from V and 3 bases from J; junction bases left unmatched: 7. This clone has just one count. The antigen is undetermined. The time point was: after neoadjuvant nivolumab, at surgical resection. Patients had HPV-negative, locally advanced oral cavity squamous cell carcinoma.

The rearrangement links TRBV19 to TRBJ1-1, with 12 bases that match TRBD1. This sample comprised PBMCs, obtained after nivolumab (anti-PD-1) treatment. The TCR was taken from a person between 35 and 79 years old with oral cavity squamous cell carcinoma. CDR3 residues: CASSSGTGGVYTEAFF. The DNA for the CDR3 is TGTGCCAGTAGTTCCGGGACAGGGGGCGTCTACACTGAAGCTTTCTTT. The entire variable domain, with the rest obtained from reference TRBV19 and TRBJ1-1, is as follows: DGGITQSPKYLFRKEGQNVTLSCEQNLNHDAMYWYRQDPGQGLRLIYYSQIVNDFQKGDIAEGYSVSREKKESFPLTVTSAQKNPTAFYLCASSSGTGGVYTEAFFGQGTRLTVV.